This entry lists 18 T cell receptor beta chains sequenced from one sample in a study of shared clonotypes between healthy human individuals. Sequencing was performed with immunoSEQ multiplex PCR; in TCRdb, only in-frame clones are kept and a portion is missing. This table holds some 1.5 million clones, approximately 97% found once. Specimen: naive CD4+ T cells sorted from blood. The subset: CD45RA+ positively selected. The receptors were sampled from a man between 25 and 39 years old in good health.

The chain uses TRBV7-9 and TRBJ2-3; 10 nucleotides line up with TRBD2. The CDR3 consists of 15 residues. The V gene end was trimmed by 5 bases and the J gene end by 6 bases; junction bases not matched to a gene: 8. Germline V CDR1 and CDR2: SEHNR, FQNEAQ (reference sequence). CDR3 region: CASSPAGGSLDTQYF. Here the CDR3 DNA reads TGTGCCAGCAGCCCAGCGGGAGGGTCTTTGGATACGCAGTATTTT.

The chain has TRBV6-1 and TRBJ2-5; 9 bases map to TRBD1. CDR1 and CDR2 from the germline V gene are MNHNS and SASEGT. The ends lost 4 bases at V and 2 bases at J; junction bases unmatched: 2. The CDR3 contains 14 residues. CDR3 nucleotide sequence: TGTGCCAGCAGTGTCGGACAGGGGCAAGAGACCCAGTACTTC. Encoded protein: CASSVGQGQETQYF.

The chain joins TRBV10-1 to TRBJ2-6; 8 positions agree with TRBD1. This CDR3 has 15 residues. From germline, CDR1 is WNHNN and CDR2 SYGVQD (reference sequence). The V and J ends lost 5 bases and 5 bases, in that order; junction bases with no gene match: 5. This CDR3 is CASSPGGAWANVLTF. As DNA, the CDR3 is TGCGCCAGCAGTCCAGGGGGCGCCTGGGCCAACGTCCTGACTTTC.

The chain employs TRBV6-5 and TRBJ2-1, with 7 bases lining up with TRBD2. J lost 5 bases, V lost 3 bases, and 7 bases had no gene match. CDR1 is MNHEY and CDR2 is SVGAGI in the germline V gene. This CDR3 has 15 amino acids. The CDR3 sequence is CASSYLPAGNNEQFF. CDR3 coding DNA: TGTGCCAGCAGTTATCTTCCAGCGGGAAACAATGAGCAGTTCTTC.

The V gene is TRBV5-1, the J gene TRBJ2-1; 7 positions match TRBD2. Germline V CDR1 and CDR2: SGHRS, YFSETQ. CDR3 length: 15 amino acids. Losses at the gene ends were 4 bases for V and 6 bases for J; bases not matched to a gene: 10. In DNA form, the CDR3 reads TGCGCCAGCAGCCAAGGGGCGTCTAGCGGCAATGAGCAGTTCTTC. This sequence encodes CASSQGASSGNEQFF.

The CDR3 DNA sequence: TGTGCCAGCAGTTCTTCAGGACAGGGTCACTATGGCTACACCTTC. Residues: CASSSSGQGHYGYTF. The chain has TRBV27 and TRBJ1-2; 8 positions agree with TRBD1. This CDR3 contains 15 residues. The trim removed 4 bases at V and 3 bases at J, leaving 7 bases unmatched. Germline V CDR1 and CDR2: MNHEY, SMNVEV (reference sequence).

The rearrangement uses TRBV30 and TRBJ2-2; TRBD2 matches at 7 bases. Per germline, CDR1 GTSNPN and CDR2 SVGIG (reference sequence). The CDR3 has 14 amino acids. Trimming cost V 4 bases and J 7 bases; bases outside gene matches: 9. CDR3 DNA sequence: TGTGCCTGGATTCAGGGTCGCGGGGGCGGGGAGCTGTTTTTT. Protein product: CAWIQGRGGGELFF.

The genes are TRBV15 and TRBJ1-4; D is ambiguous. Germline CDR1 is LNHNV and CDR2 is YYDKDF (reference sequence). The CDR3 totals 21 residues. V lost 2 bases to trimming and J lost 2 bases, with 27 bases between them. CDR3 loop: CATSRRSPNLPTLGTNEKLFF. CDR3 nucleotides: TGTGCCACCAGCAGACGATCGCCGAACCTACCCACTTTAGGCACTAATGAAAAACTGTTTTTT. The complete variable domain, with remaining parts taken from reference TRBV15 and TRBJ1-4, reads DAMVIQNPRYQVTQFGKPVTLSCSQTLNHNVMYWYQQKSSQAPKLLFHYYDKDFNNEADTPDNFQSRRPNTSFCFLDIRSPGLGDTAMYLCATSRRSPNLPTLGTNEKLFFGSGTQLSVL.

The V gene is TRBV6-6, the J gene TRBJ2-2, with no clear D. The CDR3 is made up of 13 amino acids. The V gene's germline CDR1 is MNHNY and CDR2 SVGAGI (reference sequence). With 4 bases removed from V and 6 bases from J, the gap between germline ends came to 9 bases. This chain's CDR3 is CASSSRGAGELFF. In DNA, the CDR3 is TGTGCCAGCAGTTCCAGAGGCGCCGGGGAGCTGTTTTTT.

The J gene is TRBJ1-3, the V gene TRBV11-2; D uncertain. CDR1 is SGHAT, CDR2 FQNNGV, per germline. The CDR3 loop spans 13 amino acids. The germline V and J ends were trimmed by 6 bases and 3 bases, with 9 bases remaining between them. The CDR3 protein is CASRKLSGNTIYF. The CDR3 bases are TGTGCCAGCAGGAAGCTAAGTGGAAACACCATATATTTT.

This chain joins TRBV7-9 and TRBJ2-1, with unresolved D. This CDR3 comprises 12 residues. The V gene's germline CDR1 is SEHNR and CDR2 FQNEAQ (reference sequence). V was cut by 5 bases and J by 5 bases, with 7 bases left in between. DNA for the CDR3: TGTGCCAGCAGCGCCAGACACAATGAGCAGTTCTTC. This codes for CASSARHNEQFF.

The chain uses TRBV9 and TRBJ2-2; TRBD2 is a possible D gene (6 bases). Trimming left V 2 bases short and J 1 base short, with 15 bases between. CDR1 SGDLS and CDR2 YYNGEE come from the germline V gene. The CDR3 extends over 17 amino acids. CDR3 protein: CASSVSGVGVNTGELFF. The CDR3 DNA reads TGTGCCAGCAGCGTGTCGGGAGTGGGAGTGAACACCGGGGAGCTGTTTTTT.

The J gene is TRBJ1-1, the V gene TRBV15; D perhaps matches TRBD1 (5 bases). The CDR3 is 16 residues long. V dropped 5 bases and J dropped 1 base, with 17 bases sitting between them. In germline, CDR1 is LNHNV, CDR2 YYDKDF (reference sequence). In DNA form, the CDR3 reads TGTGCCACCAGCTATAACCCTTTCGGGGGGAACACTGAAGCTTTCTTT. This sequence encodes CATSYNPFGGNTEAFF.

CDR3 sequence reads: CASSQVDRWGEKLFF. The CDR3 DNA reads TGTGCCAGCAGCCAGGTTGACAGATGGGGTGAAAAACTGTTTTTT. The rearrangement links TRBV4-2 to TRBJ1-4, with a weak D call TRBD1 (5 bases). The CDR3 spans 15 residues. The germline V gene encodes CDR1 LGHNA and CDR2 YNFKEQ. Trimming shortened V by 3 bases and J by 7 bases, and 15 bases separated the two germline ends.

The chain combines TRBV30 with TRBJ2-3; D is possibly TRBD2 (6 bases). This CDR3 is 17 amino acids long. The germline gives CDR1 GTSNPN, CDR2 SVGIG (reference sequence). Trimming removed 0 bases from V and 0 bases from J, with 16 bases in between. The CDR3 DNA reads TGTGCCTGGAGTGTAGGTGTATTAGCGGATAGCACAGATACGCAGTATTTT. It is translated as CAWSVGVLADSTDTQYF.

In this sample, this clone turned up once. V is TRBV10-3 and J is TRBJ2-7; 8 bases align to TRBD1. Losses at the gene ends were 3 bases for V and 2 bases for J; bases not matched to a gene: 6. The CDR3 extends over 15 amino acids. Germline V lookup: CDR1 ENHRY, CDR2 SYGVKD. CDR3 loop: CAISDRGQGAYEQYF. The CDR3, as DNA: TGTGCCATCAGTGATCGAGGACAGGGAGCCTACGAGCAGTACTTC.

CDR3 nucleotides: TGCAGCGCCTGTGATAACTATGGCTACACCTTC. Its protein is CSACDNYGYTF. This chain links TRBV29-1 with TRBJ1-2; D remains unclear. The CDR3 has 11 amino acids. Germline loops: CDR1 SQVTM, CDR2 ANQGSEA. V was pared by 7 bases and J by 1 base, with 7 bases between. The variable domain in full, with the rest retrieved from reference TRBV29-1 and TRBJ1-2, is SAVISQKPSRDICQRGTSLTIQCQVDSQVTMMFWYRQQPGQSLTLIATANQGSEATYESGFVIDKFPISRPNLTFSTLTVSNMSPEDSSIYLCSACDNYGYTFGSGTRLTVV.

This chain joins TRBV10-2 and TRBJ2-7, with TRBD1 matching over 7 bases. The length of the CDR3 is 12 residues. V was clipped by 7 bases and J by 2 bases; unmatched bases: 2. CDR1 and CDR2 from the germline V gene are WSHSY and SAAADI. This CDR3 reads CASTGQTYEQYF. In DNA, the CDR3 is TGCGCCAGCACGGGACAGACCTACGAGCAGTACTTC.